The 23 T cell receptor beta chains reported below all come from one sample, sequenced in a study of blood T cells in healthy people across ages. A second PCR, run for roughly 7 to 12 cycles, used a sample-barcoded 5' primer plus a J-beta primer mix. Each CDR3 protein is one row after TCRdb ran MiXCR on the 5' RACE reads. The repertoire includes 1.5 million to 1.8 million distinct CDR3 sequences, 35% to 45% of them detected once, and more than 4% sits in the top ten. Sequenced input: blood. These receptors originate from a woman aged 18-29 years in good health.

Points on this clonotype: Sequence at one end of the junction differs from germline and may be a read error. This chain uses TRBV20-1 with TRBJ2-1; D possibly matches TRBD1 or TRBD2 (5 bases each). Germline V gene sequence: CDR1 DFQATT, CDR2 SNEGSKA (reference sequence). The CDR3 totals 14 residues. Written as DNA, the CDR3 is TGCAGTGCTAGATGGGGGACGGGGAACAAGGAGCAGTTCTTC. Translation gives CSARWGTGNKEQFF.

J is TRBJ1-1 and V is TRBV7-3, with D unresolved. V was trimmed by 5 bases and J by 1 base, leaving 14 bases between them. In germline, CDR1 is SGHTA, CDR2 FQGTGA. The CDR3 length is 15 residues. In DNA form, the CDR3 reads TGTGCCAGCAGCCTTGACGGACTGCCGAACACTGAAGCTTTCTTT. Amino acids: CASSLDGLPNTEAFF.

The V and J genes are TRBV9 and TRBJ1-1, with D unclear. V was cut by 0 bases and J by 4 bases, with 10 bases left in between. Germline values: CDR1 SGDLS, CDR2 YYNGEE. The CDR3 sequence is 14 residues long. In DNA form, the CDR3 reads TGTGCCAGCAGCGTAGAGGAGGGATTCACTGAAGCTTTCTTT. Protein sequence: CASSVEEGFTEAFF.

J is TRBJ2-7 and V is TRBV20-1, with D unresolved. This CDR3 contains 12 residues. CDR1 is DFQATT, CDR2 SNEGSKA, per germline (reference sequence). The CDR3 nucleotides are TGCAGCTGCAGAGATGAAGGGTACGAGCAGTACTTC. Translated: CSCRDEGYEQYF.

The sample holds a few counts of this clonotype. The chain is built from TRBV25-1 and TRBJ1-3; TRBD1 matches at 8 bases. This CDR3 has 13 amino acids. Germline CDR1 MGHDK, CDR2 SYGVNS. V lost 4 bases to trimming and J lost 9 bases; unmatched junction nucleotides: 5. CDR3 region: CASSAGGSGTIYF. DNA for the CDR3: TGTGCCAGCAGTGCAGGGGGCTCGGGCACCATATATTTT.

The chain recombines TRBV30 with TRBJ2-3; a possible D gene is TRBD1 (5 bases). The CDR3 is made up of 13 amino acids. Germline V gene data show CDR1 as GTSNPN and CDR2 as SVGIG (reference sequence). Between the trimmed V and J ends, which lost 5 bases and 2 bases, there was a span of 11 bases. The CDR3 sequence is CAWDRPLTDTQYF. CDR3 DNA: TGTGCCTGGGACAGACCTCTCACAGATACGCAGTATTTT.

V usage is TRBV25-1 and J usage is TRBJ2-5; 9 positions match TRBD1. The last part of the DNA fits TRBJ2-7 better; the J call may be wrong. Germline CDR1 is MGHDK and CDR2 is SYGVNS. CDR3 size: 16 residues. The CDR3 DNA follows: TGTGCCAGCAGCCCACAGGGGGACAGGGAAGATTACGAGCAGTACTTC. Amino acids: CASSPQGDREDYEQYF.

The CDR3 is CASRHLSGRILHEQFF. The CDR3 nucleotides read TGTGCCAGCAGACACCTATCGGGACGGATCTTGCATGAGCAGTTCTTC. The chain recombines TRBV2 with TRBJ2-1, with D perhaps given as TRBD1 or TRBD2 (5 bases each). There are 16 residues in the CDR3. Germline assignment: CDR1 SNHLY and CDR2 FYNNEI. The V gene lost 6 bases and the J gene lost 8 bases, with 23 bases spanning the gap.

The V call is TRBV29-1, the J call TRBJ2-1; 7 positions match TRBD1. Germline V gene sequence: CDR1 SQVTM, CDR2 ANQGSEA. The CDR3 is 13 residues long. Unmatched junction bases numbered 4, after V lost 5 bases and J lost 3 bases. For the CDR3, the DNA is TGCAGCGTTATCAGGGACAGCTACAATGAGCAGTTCTTC. It translates to CSVIRDSYNEQFF.

The sample holds a few counts of this clonotype. The chain has TRBV6-5 and TRBJ1-4; D remains ambiguous. The CDR3 consists of 14 residues. Trimming removed 6 bases from V and 7 bases from J, with 15 bases in between. Germline lookup yields CDR1 MNHEY and CDR2 SVGAGI. For the CDR3, the DNA is TGTGCCAGCAGGGCAAGGGCCGGGCCTGAAAAACTGTTTTTT. It specifies CASRARAGPEKLFF.

This chain joins TRBV9 and TRBJ1-4; no firm D call. The length of the CDR3 is 13 residues. Trimming took 0 bases from V and 8 from J, leaving 8 bases between them. Germline V gene lookup returns CDR1 SGDLS and CDR2 YYNGEE. The CDR3: CASSVAGQEKLFF. The CDR3 coding sequence is TGTGCCAGCAGCGTAGCCGGGCAGGAAAAACTGTTTTTT. The variable domain in full, with the rest retrieved from reference TRBV9 and TRBJ1-4, is DSGVTQTPKHLITATGQRVTLRCSPRSGDLSVYWYQQSLDQGLQFLIQYYNGEERAKGNILERFSAQQFPDLHSELNLSSLELGDSALYFCASSVAGQEKLFFGSGTQLSVL.

The CDR3 here is CASNKWVSTDTQYF. DNA for the CDR3: TGTGCCAGCAACAAGTGGGTCAGCACAGATACGCAGTATTTT. This chain joins TRBV6-5 and TRBJ2-3; D ambiguous. The CDR3 contains 14 residues. Trimming stripped 7 bases from V and 0 bases from J, with 11 bases between. Germline V CDR1 and CDR2: MNHEY, SVGAGI.

Comments on this clonotype: One end of the junction is discordant with germline, which a read error may explain. The V call is TRBV6-1, the J call TRBJ2-3, with 12 bases fitting TRBD2. The CDR3 is 19 residues long. Germline values: CDR1 MNHNS, CDR2 SASEGT. CDR3 sequence (DNA): TGTGTCAGCAGACGGGACAGCCGACTAGCGGGAGTCCACACAGATACGCAGTATTTT. This sequence encodes CVSRRDSRLAGVHTDTQYF.

V gene TRBV28 combines with J gene TRBJ2-1; D is unclear. The J call may not be correct, given that the DNA end is closer to TRBJ2-7. CDR3 size: 17 residues. The germline V gene has CDR1 MDHEN and CDR2 SYDVKM. This CDR3 is CASRRLLRKNSYNEQYF. The CDR3 nucleotides read TGTGCCAGCAGGCGCTTACTCAGGAAAAACTCCTACAATGAGCAGTACTTC.

The gene calls are TRBV21-1 and TRBJ2-2; the table's D gene call, TRBD2, was not cross checked with the DNA. TRBV21-1 is termed a pseudogene. CDR3 size: 16 residues. For the CDR3, the DNA is TGTGCCAGCAGCAAAATCCGGGGCCCACTCACCGGGGAGCTGTTTTTT. This sequence encodes CASSKIRGPLTGELFF.

Worth noting for this clonotype: Mismatch with germline at one junction end may stem from a read error. The rearrangement joins TRBV6-2 or TRBV6-3 to TRBJ2-7; D may match TRBD1 or TRBD2 (5 bases each). The J call may not be correct, given that the DNA end is closer to TRBJ2-5. Germline V gene lookup returns CDR1 MNHEY and CDR2 SVGEGT. This CDR3 contains 14 residues. CDR3 residues: CAGSYSGGLETQYF. The CDR3 nucleotides are TGTGCCGGCAGTTACTCTGGGGGTCTAGAGACCCAGTACTTC.

This clonotype has more than one count but fewer than ten. The chain combines TRBV15 with TRBJ2-1, with D possibly TRBD2 on 5 matching bases. Between the trimmed V and J ends, which lost 5 bases and 4 bases, there was a span of 9 bases. Germline CDR1 LNHNV, CDR2 YYDKDF (reference sequence). The CDR3 length is 13 residues. CDR3 amino acids: CATSERQYNEQFF. The CDR3 coding sequence is TGTGCCACCAGCGAGCGGCAATACAATGAGCAGTTCTTC. The whole variable domain, filled in from reference TRBV15 and TRBJ2-1, reads DAMVIQNPRYQVTQFGKPVTLSCSQTLNHNVMYWYQQKSSQAPKLLFHYYDKDFNNEADTPDNFQSRRPNTSFCFLDIRSPGLGDTAMYLCATSERQYNEQFFGPGTRLTVL.

This chain uses TRBV20-1 with TRBJ2-3; D remains unclear. The CDR3 totals 13 residues. Trimming left V 6 bases short and J 4 bases short, with 14 bases between. The germline V gene has CDR1 DFQATT and CDR2 SNEGSKA (reference sequence). CDR3 bases: TGCAGTGCGCCCAATGCCGTAGCAGATACGCAGTATTTT. Encoded protein: CSAPNAVADTQYF.

The V and J genes are TRBV7-8 and TRBJ2-3; 8 nucleotides agree with TRBD2. The CDR3 loop spans 16 amino acids. J was trimmed by 2 bases and V by 4 bases; bases with no gene match: 8. CDR1 is SGHVS and CDR2 is FQNEAQ in the germline V gene. The CDR3 sequence: CASSSHGLAYTDTQYF. The CDR3 bases are TGTGCCAGCAGCTCACATGGACTAGCTTACACAGATACGCAGTATTTT. The full variable domain, rest sourced from reference TRBV7-8 and TRBJ2-3, is GAGVSQSPRYKVAKRGQDVALRCDPISGHVSLFWYQQALGQGPEFLTYFQNEAQLDKSGLPSDRFFAERPEGSVSTLKIQRTQQEDSAVYLCASSSHGLAYTDTQYFGPGTRLTVL.

This sequence joins TRBV20-1 and TRBJ2-7; D not certain. The V end was cut by 2 bases, the J end by 7 bases, with 15 bases between. Germline V gives CDR1 DFQATT, CDR2 SNEGSKA (reference sequence). This CDR3 region has 13 residues. This CDR3 reads CSARTFPANEQYF. As DNA, the CDR3 is TGCAGTGCTAGAACCTTCCCGGCGAATGAGCAGTACTTC.

This clonotype has just a few counts. Here the CDR3 DNA reads TGTGCCAGCAGCCAAGCAAGGGGACGAGTGAGTGAGCAGTTCTTC. Its translation is CASSQARGRVSEQFF. The V call is TRBV14, the J call TRBJ2-1; D may be TRBD1 or TRBD2 (5 bases each). The CDR3 is 15 amino acids. V shed 1 base and J shed 9 bases, with 16 bases lying between them. Germline CDR1 and CDR2: SGHDN and FVKESK.

This clonotype was seen a handful of times. V gene TRBV7-9 combines with J gene TRBJ2-1; D might be TRBD2 (6 bases). Germline loops: CDR1 SEHNR, CDR2 FQNEAQ (reference sequence). This CDR3 has 12 amino acids. The V end was cut by 4 bases, the J end by 9 bases, with 10 bases between. CDR3 loop: CASSSGVFEQFF. The DNA for the CDR3 is TGTGCCAGCAGCTCGGGAGTTTTTGAGCAGTTCTTC.

V is TRBV20-1 and J is TRBJ2-7, with D perhaps being TRBD1 or TRBD2 (5 bases each). Germline CDR1 and CDR2: DFQATT and SNEGSKA (reference sequence). CDR3 length: 14 amino acids. The ends were cut back, 1 base at V and 1 base at J, with 11 bases in the middle. CDR3 DNA: TGCAGTGCTAGAGTTCGGGGCCCGTCCTACGAGCAGTACTTC. Its protein is CSARVRGPSYEQYF.